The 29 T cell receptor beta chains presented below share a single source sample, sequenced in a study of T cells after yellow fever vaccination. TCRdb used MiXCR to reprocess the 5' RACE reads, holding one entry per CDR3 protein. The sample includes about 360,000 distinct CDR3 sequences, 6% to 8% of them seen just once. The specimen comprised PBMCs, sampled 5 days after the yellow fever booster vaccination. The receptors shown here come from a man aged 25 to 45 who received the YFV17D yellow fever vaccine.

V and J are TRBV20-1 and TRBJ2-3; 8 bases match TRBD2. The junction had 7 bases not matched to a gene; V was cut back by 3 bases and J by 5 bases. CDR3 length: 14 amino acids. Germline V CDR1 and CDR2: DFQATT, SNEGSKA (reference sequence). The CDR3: CSARGSGTGDTQYF. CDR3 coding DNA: TGCAGTGCTAGGGGTAGCGGGACTGGAGATACGCAGTATTTT.

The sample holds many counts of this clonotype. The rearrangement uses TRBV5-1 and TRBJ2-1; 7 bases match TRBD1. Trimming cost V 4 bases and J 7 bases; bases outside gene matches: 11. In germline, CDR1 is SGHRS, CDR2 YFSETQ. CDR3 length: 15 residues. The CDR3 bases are TGCGCCAGCAGCGGGACAGCCGAATTGCTGAATGAGCAGTTCTTC. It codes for CASSGTAELLNEQFF. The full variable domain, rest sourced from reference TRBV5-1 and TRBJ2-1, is KAGVTQTPRYLIKTRGQQVTLSCSPISGHRSVSWYQQTPGQGLQFLFEYFSETQRNKGNFPGRFSGRQFSNSRSEMNVSTLELGDSALYLCASSGTAELLNEQFFGPGTRLTVL.

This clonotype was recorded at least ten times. This chain's CDR3 is CSVVRSHEQYF. The DNA of the CDR3 is TGCAGCGTTGTGAGGTCCCACGAGCAGTACTTC. J is TRBJ2-7 and V is TRBV29-1; D is undetermined. This CDR3 is 11 amino acids long. Germline lookup yields CDR1 SQVTM and CDR2 ANQGSEA. V was clipped by 4 bases and J by 5 bases, with 9 bases between them.

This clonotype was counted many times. The CDR3 nucleotides are TGTGCCAGCAGCCCTTCTAGCGGGAGCTTGGCCGGGGAGCTGTTTTTT. Protein sequence: CASSPSSGSLAGELFF. The genes are TRBV3-1 and TRBJ2-2; 10 positions agree with TRBD2. The CDR3 is 16 residues long. V gave up 4 bases and J gave up 6 bases; unmatched junction bases: 8. Germline V gene data show CDR1 as LGHDT and CDR2 as YNNKEL (reference sequence).

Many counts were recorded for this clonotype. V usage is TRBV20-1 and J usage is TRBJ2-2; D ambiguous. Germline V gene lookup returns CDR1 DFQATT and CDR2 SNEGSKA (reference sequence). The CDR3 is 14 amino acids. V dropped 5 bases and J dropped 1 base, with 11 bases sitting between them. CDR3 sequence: CSAHDSKNTGELFF. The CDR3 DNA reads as TGCAGTGCTCATGACTCGAAGAACACCGGGGAGCTGTTTTTT.

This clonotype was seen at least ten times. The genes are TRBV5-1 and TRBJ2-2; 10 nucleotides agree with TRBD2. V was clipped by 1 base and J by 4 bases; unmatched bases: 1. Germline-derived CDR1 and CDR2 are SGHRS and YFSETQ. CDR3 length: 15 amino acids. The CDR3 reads CASSLRTSGTGELFF. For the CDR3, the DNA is TGCGCCAGCAGCTTGCGGACTAGCGGCACCGGGGAGCTGTTTTTT.

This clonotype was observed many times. CDR3 sequence (DNA): TGTGCCAGCGGAGGGGTCTCCTACAATGAGCAGTTCTTC. It translates to CASGGVSYNEQFF. This rearrangement joins TRBV12-3 or TRBV12-4 to TRBJ2-1, with D possibly TRBD2 on 6 matching bases. The CDR3 contains 13 residues. Trimming cost V 8 bases and J 0 bases, with 8 bases left between them.

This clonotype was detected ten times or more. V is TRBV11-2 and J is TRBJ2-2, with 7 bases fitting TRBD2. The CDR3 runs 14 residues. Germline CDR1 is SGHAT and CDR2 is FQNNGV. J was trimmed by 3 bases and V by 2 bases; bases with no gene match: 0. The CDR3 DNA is TGTGCCAGCAGCTTAAGCGGGGACACCGGGGAGCTGTTTTTT. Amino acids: CASSLSGDTGELFF.

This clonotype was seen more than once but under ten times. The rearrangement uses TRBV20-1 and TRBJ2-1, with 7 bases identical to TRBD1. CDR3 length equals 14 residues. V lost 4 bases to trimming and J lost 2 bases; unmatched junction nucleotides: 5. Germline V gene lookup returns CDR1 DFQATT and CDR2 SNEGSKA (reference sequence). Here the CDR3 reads CSANRQGTYNEQFF. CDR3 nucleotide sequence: TGCAGTGCTAACCGACAGGGAACCTACAATGAGCAGTTCTTC.

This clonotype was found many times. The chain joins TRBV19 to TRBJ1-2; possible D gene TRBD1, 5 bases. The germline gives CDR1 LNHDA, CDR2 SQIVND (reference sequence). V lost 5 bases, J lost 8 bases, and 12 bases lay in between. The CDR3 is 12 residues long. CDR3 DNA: TGTGCCAGTAGTCACCGGACATCCGGCTACACCTTC. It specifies CASSHRTSGYTF.

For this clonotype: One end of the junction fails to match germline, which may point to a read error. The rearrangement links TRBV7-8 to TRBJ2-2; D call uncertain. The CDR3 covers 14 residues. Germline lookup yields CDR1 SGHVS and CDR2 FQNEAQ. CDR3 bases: TGTACCAGCAGCACCCAGTTTGACACCGGGGAGCTGTTTTTT. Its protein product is CTSSTQFDTGELFF.

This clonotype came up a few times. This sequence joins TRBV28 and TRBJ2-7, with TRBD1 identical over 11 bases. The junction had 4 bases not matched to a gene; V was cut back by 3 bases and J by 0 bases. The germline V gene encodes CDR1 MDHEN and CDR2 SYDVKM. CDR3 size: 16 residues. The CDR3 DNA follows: TGTGCCAGCAGTTTTCCCGGGACAGGGGGCTCCTACGAGCAGTACTTC. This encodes CASSFPGTGGSYEQYF.

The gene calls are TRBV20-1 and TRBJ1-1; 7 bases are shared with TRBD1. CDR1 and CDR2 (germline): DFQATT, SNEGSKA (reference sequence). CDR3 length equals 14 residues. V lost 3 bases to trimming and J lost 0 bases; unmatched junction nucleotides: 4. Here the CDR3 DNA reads TGCAGTGCTAGTTCCGGGACAGTGAACACTGAAGCTTTCTTT. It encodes CSASSGTVNTEAFF.

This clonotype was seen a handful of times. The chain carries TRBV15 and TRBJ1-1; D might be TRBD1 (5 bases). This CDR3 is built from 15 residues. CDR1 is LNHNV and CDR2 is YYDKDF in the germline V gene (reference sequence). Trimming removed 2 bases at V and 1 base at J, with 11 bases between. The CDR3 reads CATSRTRGRNTEAFF. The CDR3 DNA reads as TGTGCCACCAGCAGAACGAGGGGCCGGAACACTGAAGCTTTCTTT.

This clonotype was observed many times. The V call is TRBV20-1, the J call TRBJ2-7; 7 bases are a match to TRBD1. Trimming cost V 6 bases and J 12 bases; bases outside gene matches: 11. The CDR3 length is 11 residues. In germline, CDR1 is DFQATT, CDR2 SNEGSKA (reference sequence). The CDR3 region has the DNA TGCAGTGCAACCCGCCGGGACAGAGGGTACTTC. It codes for CSATRRDRGYF.

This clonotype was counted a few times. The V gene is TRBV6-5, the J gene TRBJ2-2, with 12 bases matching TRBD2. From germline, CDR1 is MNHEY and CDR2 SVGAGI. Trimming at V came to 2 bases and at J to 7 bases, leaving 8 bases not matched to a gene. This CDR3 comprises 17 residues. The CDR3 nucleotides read TGTGCCAGCAGTTACGATCTACTAGCGGGAGGAGTCGGGGAGCTGTTTTTT. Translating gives CASSYDLLAGGVGELFF.

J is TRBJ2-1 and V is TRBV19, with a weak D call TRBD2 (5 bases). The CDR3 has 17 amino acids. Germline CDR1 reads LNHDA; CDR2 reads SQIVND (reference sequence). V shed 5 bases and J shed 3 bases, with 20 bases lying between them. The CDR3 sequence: CASSPPTGVANYNEQFF. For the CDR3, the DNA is TGTGCCAGTAGTCCTCCCACCGGGGTGGCTAACTACAATGAGCAGTTCTTC.

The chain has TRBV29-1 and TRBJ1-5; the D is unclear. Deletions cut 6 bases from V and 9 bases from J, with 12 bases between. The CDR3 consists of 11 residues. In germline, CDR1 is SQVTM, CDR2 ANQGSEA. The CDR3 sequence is CSVGFGRPQHF. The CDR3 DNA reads TGCAGCGTGGGGTTTGGGCGGCCCCAGCATTTT.

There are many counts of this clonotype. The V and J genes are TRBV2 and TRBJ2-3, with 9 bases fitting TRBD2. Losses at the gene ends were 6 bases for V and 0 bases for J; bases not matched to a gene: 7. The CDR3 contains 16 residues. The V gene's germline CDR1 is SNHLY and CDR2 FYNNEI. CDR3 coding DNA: TGTGCCAGCAGACCCACTAGCGGGTCGAGCACAGATACGCAGTATTTT. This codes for CASRPTSGSSTDTQYF.

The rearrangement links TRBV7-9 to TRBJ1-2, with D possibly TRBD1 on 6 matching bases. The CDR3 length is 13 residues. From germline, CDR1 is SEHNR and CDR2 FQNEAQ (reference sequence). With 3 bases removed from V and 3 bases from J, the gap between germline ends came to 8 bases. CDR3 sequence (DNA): TGTGCCAGCAGCTTGGGGGCGGACTATGGCTACACCTTC. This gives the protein CASSLGADYGYTF.

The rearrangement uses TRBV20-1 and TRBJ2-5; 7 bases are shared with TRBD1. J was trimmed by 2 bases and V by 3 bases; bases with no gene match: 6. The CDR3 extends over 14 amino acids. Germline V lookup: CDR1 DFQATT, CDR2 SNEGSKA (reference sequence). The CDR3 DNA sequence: TGCAGTGCTAGTGAGGGGGCTGGACAAGAGACCCAGTACTTC. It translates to CSASEGAGQETQYF.

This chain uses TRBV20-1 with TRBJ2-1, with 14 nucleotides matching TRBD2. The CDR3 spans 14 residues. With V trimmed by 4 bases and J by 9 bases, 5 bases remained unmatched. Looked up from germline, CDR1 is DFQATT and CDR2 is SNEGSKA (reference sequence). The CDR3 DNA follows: TGCAGTGCTATGACTAGCGGGAGGGCTGGTGAGCAGTTCTTC. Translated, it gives CSAMTSGRAGEQFF.

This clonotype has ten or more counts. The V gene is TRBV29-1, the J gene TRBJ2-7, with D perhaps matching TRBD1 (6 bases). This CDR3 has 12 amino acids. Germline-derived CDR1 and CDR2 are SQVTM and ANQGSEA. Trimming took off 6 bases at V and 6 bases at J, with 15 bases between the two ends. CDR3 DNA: TGCAGCGTCGCCCCGACAGGCCTCGAGCAGTACTTC. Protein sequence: CSVAPTGLEQYF.

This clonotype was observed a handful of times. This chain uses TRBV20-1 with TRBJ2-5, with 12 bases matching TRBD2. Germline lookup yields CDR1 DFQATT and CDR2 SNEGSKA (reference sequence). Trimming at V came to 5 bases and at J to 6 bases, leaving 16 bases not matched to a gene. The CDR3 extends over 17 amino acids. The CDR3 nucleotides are TGCAGTGCTTTACGACTAGCGGGAGCCAAGGAAACTCAGACCCAGTACTTC. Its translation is CSALRLAGAKETQTQYF.

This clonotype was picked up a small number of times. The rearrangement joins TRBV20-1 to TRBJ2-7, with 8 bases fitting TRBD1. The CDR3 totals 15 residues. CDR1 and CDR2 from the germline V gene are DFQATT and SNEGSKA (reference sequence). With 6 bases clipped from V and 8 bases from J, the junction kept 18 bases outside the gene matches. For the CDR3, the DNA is TGCAGTGCCCTAAGGTCCGGGACAGGCGTCTCAAAGCAGTACTTC. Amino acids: CSALRSGTGVSKQYF.

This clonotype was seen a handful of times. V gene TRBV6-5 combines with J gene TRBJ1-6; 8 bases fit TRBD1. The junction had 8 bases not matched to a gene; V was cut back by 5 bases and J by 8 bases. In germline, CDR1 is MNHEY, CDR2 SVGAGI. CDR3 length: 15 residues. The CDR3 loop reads CASSIQGGLDSPLHF. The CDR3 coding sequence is TGTGCCAGCAGTATACAGGGGGGCCTAGATTCACCCCTCCACTTT.

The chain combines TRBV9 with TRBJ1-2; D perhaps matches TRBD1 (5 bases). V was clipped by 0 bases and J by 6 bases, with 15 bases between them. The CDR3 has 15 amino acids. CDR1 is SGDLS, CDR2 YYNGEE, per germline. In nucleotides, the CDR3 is TGTGCCAGCAGCGTAGAAGGTGGGGGTAAAGATGGCTACACCTTC. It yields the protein CASSVEGGGKDGYTF.

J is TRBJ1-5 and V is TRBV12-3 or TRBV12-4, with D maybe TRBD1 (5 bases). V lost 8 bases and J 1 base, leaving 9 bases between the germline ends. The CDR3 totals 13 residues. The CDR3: CASRRQSNQPQHF. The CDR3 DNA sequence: TGTGCCAGCCGAAGACAGAGCAATCAGCCCCAGCATTTT.

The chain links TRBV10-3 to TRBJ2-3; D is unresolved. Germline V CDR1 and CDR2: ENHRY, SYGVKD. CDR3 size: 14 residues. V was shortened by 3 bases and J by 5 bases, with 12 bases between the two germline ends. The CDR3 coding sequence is TGTGCCATCAGTGAAGGCACCTCCAAAGATACGCAGTATTTT. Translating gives CAISEGTSKDTQYF.